This T cell receptor (beta chain) was found in a study of beta chain features in type 1 diabetes. As to this clone: As yet, its antigen is unknown.

Investigators reverse transcribed all isolated RNA, so they sequenced expressed TCRB transcripts. Naive, central memory and regulatory T cell samples averaged approximately 3.8 million reads. Sequenced by immunoSEQ multiplex PCR; TCRdb stores in-frame clones only, minus some. The sample shows around 40,000 clones, over 50% of them seen only once. CDR3 length: 15 amino acids. Germline CDR1 reads SGHTA; CDR2 reads FQGTGA. Trimming took off 3 bases at V and 3 bases at J, with 12 bases between the two ends. Sorted CD4+ subsets: naive, central memory, regulatory, stem cell-like memory (CD45RO/CCR7/CD25/CD127/CD95/CD27 panel). Findings and caveats of the study: More deletions and fewer insertions at VDJ junctions were found in patients with type 1 diabetes.

The sequence came from a woman between 18 and 29 years old in good health. The sequenced material came from Tregs from blood. This rearrangement joins TRBV7-3 to TRBJ1-5; D may be TRBD1 (6 bases). The CDR3 protein is CASSFSQGFNQPQHF. The DNA of the CDR3 is TGTGCCAGCAGCTTTTCACAGGGTTTCAATCAGCCCCAGCATTTT.